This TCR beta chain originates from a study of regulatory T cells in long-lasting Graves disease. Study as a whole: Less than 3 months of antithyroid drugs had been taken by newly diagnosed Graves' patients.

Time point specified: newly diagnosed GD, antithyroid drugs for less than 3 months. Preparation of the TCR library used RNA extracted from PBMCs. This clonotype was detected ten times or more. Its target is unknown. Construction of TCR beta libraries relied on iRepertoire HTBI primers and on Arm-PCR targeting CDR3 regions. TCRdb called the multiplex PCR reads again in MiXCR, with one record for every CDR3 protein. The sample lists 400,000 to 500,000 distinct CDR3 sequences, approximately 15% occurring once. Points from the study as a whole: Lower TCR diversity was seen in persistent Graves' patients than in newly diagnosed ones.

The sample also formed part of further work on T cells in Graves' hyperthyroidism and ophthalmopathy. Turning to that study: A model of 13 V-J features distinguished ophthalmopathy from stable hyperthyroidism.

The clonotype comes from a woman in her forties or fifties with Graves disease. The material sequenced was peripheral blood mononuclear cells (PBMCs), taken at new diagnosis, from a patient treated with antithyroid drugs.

CDR3 nucleotide sequence: TGTGCCAGCAGTTCACAGGGAAATCAGCCCCAGCATTTT. This translates into CASSSQGNQPQHF. V usage is TRBV12-3 or TRBV12-4 and J usage is TRBJ1-5, with D possibly matching TRBD1 (6 bases). CDR3 size: 13 residues. V was clipped by 4 bases and J by 4 bases, with 8 bases between them.